The 27 T cell receptor beta chains given below trace back to one sample, sequenced in a study of cytomegalovirus exposure and HLA in healthy donors. The PCR contained 60 Vbeta and 13 Jbeta primers. Assay used: immunoSEQ multiplex PCR; TCRdb lists only in-frame clones, some missing. The data contain about 160,000 clones, roughly 80% of them singletons. The sequenced sample consisted of PBMCs. The source is a man between 50 and 59 years old in good health and CMV-seropositive.

With regard to this clone: The junction does not match germline at one end; this may be a read error. The chain employs TRBV10-3 and TRBJ2-2; 13 nucleotides line up with TRBD2. This CDR3 region has 18 residues. From germline, CDR1 is ENHRY and CDR2 SYGVKD. CDR3 bases: TGTGCCATCAGCTTTACCGGACTAGCGGGGGCCACCACCCGGGAGCTGTTTTTT. Encoded protein: CAISFTGLAGATTRELFF.

This chain joins TRBV27 and TRBJ1-2; possible D gene TRBD1, 5 bases. CDR1 is MNHEY and CDR2 is SMNVEV in the germline V gene (reference sequence). V dropped 0 bases and J dropped 4 bases, with 12 bases sitting between them. This CDR3 region has 15 residues. The CDR3 loop is CASSLSQGGSYGYTF. CDR3 coding DNA: TGTGCCAGCAGTTTATCGCAGGGAGGCTCCTATGGCTACACCTTC.

This clone showed up just a few times. The genes are TRBV29-1 and TRBJ2-2; 7 bases map to TRBD2. The CDR3 loop spans 14 amino acids. V lost 5 bases, J lost 8 bases, and 11 bases stayed unmatched. Germline-derived CDR1 and CDR2 are SQVTM and ANQGSEA. The CDR3 loop is CSVNQPGLQGELFF. In nucleotides, the CDR3 is TGCAGCGTTAATCAACCGGGACTACAAGGGGAGCTGTTTTTT.

This clone was seen more than once but under ten times. This rearrangement joins TRBV4-3 to TRBJ2-7, with 13 bases identical to TRBD2. The CDR3 has 16 amino acids. Germline V lookup: CDR1 LGHNA, CDR2 YSLEER. The junction had 4 bases not matched to a gene; V was cut back by 0 bases and J by 5 bases. CDR3 DNA sequence: TGCGCCAGCAGCCAAGATCGGGGACTAGCGGGAAACGAGCAGTACTTC. Translating gives CASSQDRGLAGNEQYF.

The chain couples TRBV18 to TRBJ2-1, with TRBD2 matching 9 bases. The V and J ends lost 4 bases and 5 bases, in that order; junction bases with no gene match: 6. The CDR3 spans 15 residues. Germline lookup yields CDR1 KGHSH and CDR2 LQKENI. Here the CDR3 DNA reads TGTGCCAGCTCACTCACTAGCGGGCAGAACAATGAGCAGTTCTTC. This sequence encodes CASSLTSGQNNEQFF.

The chain is built from TRBV6-5 and TRBJ1-2; perhaps TRBD1 as D (6 bases). Germline lookup yields CDR1 MNHEY and CDR2 SVGAGI. This CDR3 comprises 15 residues. The V gene lost 6 bases and the J gene lost 7 bases, with 21 bases spanning the gap. The CDR3 DNA follows: TGTGCCAGCAGCCTAGGACAGCATTTAGGGGGTGGCTACACCTTC. It is translated as CASSLGQHLGGGYTF.

The chain uses TRBV6-5 and TRBJ2-7; TRBD2 is a possible D gene (6 bases). CDR3 length equals 14 residues. CDR1 and CDR2 from the germline V gene are MNHEY and SVGAGI. The V and J ends lost 5 bases and 3 bases respectively, with 14 bases between them. The CDR3 DNA sequence: TGTGCCAGCAGTCTCCCGTCCGGGGGCTACGAGCAGTACTTC. Translating it yields CASSLPSGGYEQYF.

This rearrangement joins TRBV12-5 to TRBJ2-5; 7 bases match TRBD2. The CDR3 is 16 residues long. CDR1 and CDR2 from the germline V gene are LGHNT and FRNRAP. Losses at the gene ends were 4 bases for V and 5 bases for J; bases not matched to a gene: 13. The CDR3 sequence: CASGWPRGGAGETQYF. In nucleotides, the CDR3 is TGTGCTAGTGGTTGGCCGCGGGGAGGGGCTGGGGAGACCCAGTACTTC.

The chain combines TRBV6-1 with TRBJ2-3, with D tentatively TRBD1 (6 bases). This CDR3 has 15 residues. Trimming removed 5 bases at V and 2 bases at J, with 14 bases between. From germline, CDR1 is MNHNS and CDR2 SASEGT. For the CDR3, the DNA is TGTGCCAGCAGTTGGACAGACGAGAACACAGATACGCAGTATTTT. Protein product: CASSWTDENTDTQYF.

The genes are TRBV21-1 and TRBJ2-3; TRBD1, as called in the table, went unchecked against the DNA. TRBV21-1 is designated a pseudogene. The CDR3 length is 16 residues. The CDR3 sequence is CASVSLRGKGTDTQYF. The CDR3, as DNA: TGTGCCAGCGTATCTCTCAGGGGAAAGGGCACAGATACGCAGTATTTT.

The J gene is TRBJ2-7, the V gene TRBV27; no clear D. This CDR3 has 13 amino acids. V gave up 4 bases and J gave up 2 bases, with 9 bases separating them. Germline CDR1 MNHEY, CDR2 SMNVEV (reference sequence). CDR3 DNA: TGTGCCAGCAGTTCGACTGTAACCTACGAGCAGTACTTC. Its translation: CASSSTVTYEQYF.

The sample holds one count of this clone. The rearrangement uses TRBV6-5 and TRBJ2-7; TRBD2 is a possible D gene (6 bases). The CDR3 is 11 residues long. Germline CDR1 and CDR2: MNHEY and SVGAGI. V gave up 10 bases and J gave up 9 bases, with 16 bases separating them. The CDR3 coding sequence is TGTGCCACCAGGTGGGGACTGAGGCAGTACTTC. Amino acid sequence: CATRWGLRQYF.

The genes are TRBV5-1 and TRBJ1-2; perhaps TRBD1 as D (5 bases). CDR1 is SGHRS and CDR2 is YFSETQ in the germline V gene. The length of the CDR3 is 15 residues. V lost 0 bases, J lost 3 bases, and 12 bases lay in between. CDR3 bases: TGCGCCAGCAGCTTGGTGGCAACAGGTGACTATGGCTACACCTTC. It codes for CASSLVATGDYGYTF.

This chain links TRBV9 with TRBJ2-2; 9 nucleotides match TRBD1. The CDR3 extends over 18 amino acids. Germline CDR1 reads SGDLS; CDR2 reads YYNGEE. V trimming: 3 bases; J trimming: 6 bases; junction bases outside the gene matches: 15. CDR3 loop: CASSAVRGQGRSSGELFF. In DNA form, the CDR3 reads TGTGCCAGCAGCGCCGTAAGAGGACAGGGGCGGTCTTCCGGGGAGCTGTTTTTT.

The chain carries TRBV27 and TRBJ2-3, with D possibly TRBD1 on 5 matching bases. CDR3 length: 16 residues. V was trimmed by 6 bases and J by 0 bases, leaving 16 bases between them. Germline CDR1 and CDR2: MNHEY and SMNVEV (reference sequence). The CDR3 bases are TGTGCCAGCAGATTTCTTCCGACAGCTAGCACAGATACGCAGTATTTT. As protein: CASRFLPTASTDTQYF.

This clone turned up a few times. The chain carries TRBV7-8 and TRBJ1-2, with a possible D match to TRBD1 (6 bases). V was pared by 5 bases and J by 3 bases, with 13 bases between. Germline V gene lookup returns CDR1 SGHVS and CDR2 FQNEAQ. This CDR3 region has 14 residues. CDR3 sequence: CASSPTGFDYGYTF. The DNA for the CDR3 is TGTGCCAGCAGCCCAACAGGGTTCGACTATGGCTACACCTTC. The complete variable domain, with remaining parts taken from reference TRBV7-8 and TRBJ1-2, reads GAGVSQSPRYKVAKRGQDVALRCDPISGHVSLFWYQQALGQGPEFLTYFQNEAQLDKSGLPSDRFFAERPEGSVSTLKIQRTQQEDSAVYLCASSPTGFDYGYTFGSGTRLTVV.

This rearrangement joins TRBV11-2 to TRBJ2-1, with 7 bases fitting TRBD2. The CDR3 totals 14 residues. From germline, CDR1 is SGHAT and CDR2 FQNNGV. J lost 0 bases, V lost 8 bases, and 4 bases had no gene match. CDR3 amino acids: CASFTGGSYNEQFF. The CDR3 DNA reads as TGTGCCAGCTTCACGGGGGGCTCCTACAATGAGCAGTTCTTC. The full variable domain, in which reference TRBV11-2 and TRBJ2-1 provide the parts outside the CDR3, is EAGVAQSPRYKIIEKRQSVAFWCNPISGHATLYWYQQILGQGPKLLIQFQNNGVVDDSQLPKDRFSAERLKGVDSTLKIQPAKLEDSAVYLCASFTGGSYNEQFFGPGTRLTVL.

In DNA, the CDR3 is TGCGCCAGCAGCTTGGCGGACGGAGGAGTAGATACGCAGTATTTT. This encodes CASSLADGGVDTQYF. The chain combines TRBV5-1 with TRBJ2-3; tentatively, D is TRBD2 (5 bases). Per the germline V gene, CDR1 is SGHRS and CDR2 is YFSETQ. V dropped 0 bases and J dropped 5 bases, with 13 bases sitting between them. The CDR3 extends over 15 amino acids. The variable domain in full, with the rest retrieved from reference TRBV5-1 and TRBJ2-3, is KAGVTQTPRYLIKTRGQQVTLSCSPISGHRSVSWYQQTPGQGLQFLFEYFSETQRNKGNFPGRFSGRQFSNSRSEMNVSTLELGDSALYLCASSLADGGVDTQYFGPGTRLTVL.

The genes are TRBV6-6 and TRBJ1-1; TRBD1 matches 8 bases. Trimming cost V 4 bases and J 1 base; bases outside gene matches: 5. This CDR3 is 15 amino acids long. The germline CDR1 and CDR2 sequences are MNHNY and SVGAGI (reference sequence). The CDR3 is CASSSLGQGNTEAFF. In nucleotides, the CDR3 is TGTGCCAGCAGTTCACTTGGACAGGGGAACACTGAAGCTTTCTTT.

The chain is built from TRBV19 and TRBJ2-2, with D possibly matching TRBD1 (5 bases). Germline V gene data show CDR1 as LNHDA and CDR2 as SQIVND (reference sequence). Trimming shortened V by 5 bases and J by 5 bases, and 18 bases separated the two germline ends. The CDR3 contains 16 residues. This CDR3 reads CASSPYAQDQTGELFF. Written as DNA, the CDR3 is TGTGCCAGTAGTCCCTATGCACAGGACCAAACCGGGGAGCTGTTTTTT.

The chain employs TRBV4-3 and TRBJ2-1; 8 nucleotides match TRBD2. From germline, CDR1 is LGHNA and CDR2 YSLEER. J gave up 10 bases and V 4 bases, and 9 bases lay outside the gene matches. This CDR3 comprises 14 residues. The CDR3 protein is CASSRRASGYEQFF. The DNA for the CDR3 is TGCGCCAGCAGCCGGAGGGCTAGCGGGTACGAGCAGTTCTTC.

The rearrangement uses TRBV28 and TRBJ1-1; D perhaps matches TRBD1 (6 bases). CDR1 and CDR2 (germline): MDHEN, SYDVKM. Trimming stripped 1 base from V and 4 bases from J, with 10 bases between. The CDR3 is 14 residues long. CDR3 region: CASSLLGGATEAFF. The DNA for the CDR3 is TGTGCCAGCAGTTTATTGGGGGGGGCCACTGAAGCTTTCTTT.

The chain is built from TRBV9 and TRBJ1-5, with 11 nucleotides matching TRBD1. This CDR3 region has 15 residues. Germline V gene sequence: CDR1 SGDLS, CDR2 YYNGEE. V shed 3 bases, J shed 8 bases, and the junction held 7 bases outside the gene matches. CDR3 protein: CASSARTGGMEPQHF. Written as DNA, the CDR3 is TGTGCCAGCAGCGCTCGGACAGGGGGCATGGAGCCCCAGCATTTT.

The chain has TRBV9 and TRBJ2-7, with 11 bases identical to TRBD2. Germline values: CDR1 SGDLS, CDR2 YYNGEE. V shed 4 bases, J shed 0 bases, and the junction held 3 bases outside the gene matches. This CDR3 contains 15 residues. CDR3 nucleotides: TGTGCCAGCAGCCTAACTAGCGGGGGCTCCTACGAGCAGTACTTC. It is translated as CASSLTSGGSYEQYF.

V and J are TRBV6-1 and TRBJ1-4; D uncertain. V lost 8 bases and J lost 0, with 7 bases in between. Germline V CDR1 and CDR2: MNHNS, SASEGT. The CDR3 is 13 amino acids. The CDR3 DNA reads TGTGCCAGCCTCAGATCAACTAATGAAAAACTGTTTTTT. Protein: CASLRSTNEKLFF.

The chain is built from TRBV5-1 and TRBJ2-3, with TRBD1 matching 8 bases. The germline V gene encodes CDR1 SGHRS and CDR2 YFSETQ. Trimming removed 4 bases from V and 1 base from J; junction bases left unmatched: 2. The CDR3 spans 14 residues. The CDR3 DNA is TGCGCCAGCAGCCAGGGACAGGGCACAGATACGCAGTATTTT. This gives the protein CASSQGQGTDTQYF.

The CDR3 nucleotides read TGTGCCAGCAGCGCCGGACTAGCGGGGGGGCAAGCTGCCAATGAGCAGTTCTTC. The encoded protein is CASSAGLAGGQAANEQFF. This chain joins TRBV9 and TRBJ2-1, with TRBD2 matching over 15 bases. The V and J ends lost 3 bases and 6 bases, in that order; junction bases with no gene match: 10. The germline V gene has CDR1 SGDLS and CDR2 YYNGEE. This CDR3 region has 18 residues.